This TCR beta chain was sequenced in a study of OX40 agonist ivuxolimab in advanced cancers. Here immunoSEQ multiplex PCR was the method, and the copy in TCRdb shows in-frame clones only, minus some. The sample yields 70,000 or so clones, around four fifths seen once. From germline, CDR1 is SEHNR and CDR2 FQNEAQ (reference sequence). CDR3 length: 14 amino acids. V gave up 1 base and J gave up 8 bases; unmatched junction bases: 3. A history of autoimmune disease or systemic immunosuppression excluded patients. This clonotype was obtained from an adult with an advanced solid tumor such as melanoma, head and neck, liver or kidney cancer. The rearrangement uses TRBV7-9 and TRBJ2-1; 9 nucleotides agree with TRBD2. Sequencing used CD4+ or CD8+ T cells sorted from blood, obtained in a trial of the OX40 agonist ivuxolimab. CDR3 protein: CASSLGLAGHEQFF. CDR3 nucleotide sequence: TGTGCCAGCAGCTTAGGCCTAGCGGGGCATGAGCAGTTCTTC.